The rows below give T cell receptor beta chains drawn from one sample of a study of identical twins. MiXCR, run by TCRdb on the 5' RACE reads, gives a single entry per CDR3 protein. The sample has 400,000 to 500,000 distinct CDR3 sequences; around 18% are singletons. Sequencing was done on a sample of naive T cells sorted from blood. These receptors originate from a middle-aged man in good health. CDR3s leave out the opening cysteine and the closing phenylalanine or tryptophan.

TRBV5-6	TRBJ2-7	ASSSGQGPTYEQY
TRBV20-1	TRBJ2-3	SAIFPGLAEINTQY
TRBV5-1	TRBJ2-7	ASSSMTGGIYEQY
TRBV6-5	TRBJ2-7	ASSYWTGSYEQY
TRBV6-1	TRBJ1-1	ASRPPGNQQNTEAF
TRBV29-1	TRBJ2-2	SVGTDPTGELF
TRBV7-2	TRBJ2-5	ASSLEWGFVKTQY
TRBV24-1	TRBJ2-1	ATSGGQGIVYNEQF
TRBV4-3	TRBJ2-3	ASSQEARTSGRTDTQY
TRBV29-1	TRBJ2-1	SVGTDTYNEQF
TRBV4-2	TRBJ1-1	ASSQDPRNTEAF
TRBV12-3/TRBV12-4	TRBJ2-1	ASSLEASGGAHYEQF
TRBV10-2	TRBJ2-2	ASLKPGNTGELF
TRBV12-3/TRBV12-4	TRBJ2-3	ASSPLRDRGADTQY
TRBV6-2/TRBV6-3	TRBJ2-7	ASSYKTGGGYEQY
TRBV6-2/TRBV6-3	TRBJ1-5	ASRGQGYQPQH
TRBV20-1	TRBJ1-4	SARDPGGSEKLF
TRBV20-1	TRBJ2-1	SASSPSGLAGVNEQF
TRBV28	TRBJ2-1	ASSLEPPGYNEQF
TRBV7-6	TRBJ2-1	ASSLVVGGSYNEQF
TRBV20-1	TRBJ2-1	SARGFGDEQF
TRBV4-3	TRBJ1-5	ASSPKYPTSLTDSNQPQH
TRBV24-1	TRBJ2-2	ATSDKGAGELF
TRBV10-3	TRBJ2-3	AIRPGLSTDTQY
TRBV5-5	TRBJ2-7	ASSLAAGGYEQY
TRBV7-2	TRBJ2-2	ASSLFLRDRGSGELF
TRBV12-3/TRBV12-4	TRBJ2-3	ASSVGLAGGDTQY
TRBV11-2	TRBJ2-7	ASSLSYFYEQY
TRBV6-5	TRBJ2-1	ASSYSPKIGLAGDEQF
TRBV11-2	TRBJ2-2	ASSLRGLADLTNTGELF
TRBV29-1	TRBJ2-3	SVNEKKREFSADTQY
TRBV20-1	TRBJ2-1	SASPGLAIGKQF
TRBV5-1	TRBJ2-7	ASSLSGTGDDEQY
TRBV11-2	TRBJ2-7	ASSALGLANPYEQY
TRBV5-5	TRBJ1-6	ASSLQNSPLH
TRBV5-1	TRBJ1-1	ASSPGRVTEAF
TRBV19	TRBJ2-7	ASSDINWYEQY
TRBV25-1	TRBJ2-7	ASTGGRTYEQY
TRBV12-3/TRBV12-4	TRBJ2-5	ASRPGTYQETQY
TRBV21-1	TRBJ2-1	ASSKMGTGRYNEQF
TRBV29-1	TRBJ1-5	SVGGGNQPQH
TRBV27	TRBJ1-6	ATRVETANSPLH
TRBV20-1	TRBJ2-7	SVPRAGQPYEQY
TRBV20-1	TRBJ2-1	SASSRTSGYNEQF
TRBV20-1	TRBJ1-1	SARGLVNTEAF
TRBV20-1	TRBJ1-4	SAPLLNEKLF
TRBV6-1	TRBJ2-7	ASSERALPYEQY
TRBV6-1	TRBJ2-5	ASNPWGGTQETQY
TRBV12-3/TRBV12-4	TRBJ1-3	ASSRLGSGNTIY
TRBV15	TRBJ2-7	ATSRDPGALGYEQY
TRBV20-1	TRBJ2-5	SARGSGEGETQY
TRBV7-3	TRBJ2-1	ASSLGGSSLPNEQF
TRBV29-1	TRBJ1-2	SVEDRVMGYT